Listed below are T cell receptor beta chains from one sample, sequenced in a study of somatic mutations in cytotoxic T cells in rheumatoid arthritis. Generated by immunoSEQ multiplex PCR, the TCRdb table keeps only in-frame clones and is missing some. The table includes 14,000 or so clones, about 69% detected once. Sequenced: CD8+ T cells sorted from blood. All receptors derive from an adult with rheumatoid arthritis. Both conserved end residues are part of each CDR3. D genes are given only for firm matches. Size values are once, few and many counts, or a class for expanded clones, and some rows have none.

v_call	cdr3_length	j_call	clone_size	d_call	cdr3_nt	cdr3_aa
TRBV27	14	TRBJ2-1	-	-	TGTGCCAGCTCCCTCTCCGTGGGAGGCAATGAGCAGTTCTTC	CASSLSVGGNEQFF
TRBV6-6	15	TRBJ2-2	-	TRBD1	TGTGCCAGCAGTCTAGGGACAGGGAACACCGGGGAGCTGTTTTTT	CASSLGTGNTGELFF
TRBV7-9	16	TRBJ2-1	-	-	TGTGCCAGCAGCTTAGGCCCGGGACTCCCCGTAGGTGAGCAGTTCTTC	CASSLGPGLPVGEQFF
TRBV11-2	11	TRBJ2-7	few	-	TGTGCCAGCAGCTTGAATTACGAGCAGTACTTC	CASSLNYEQYF
TRBV7-8	13	TRBJ1-1	-	-	TGTGCCAGCAGCATCGGGGTGAACACTGAAGCTTTCTTT	CASSIGVNTEAFF
TRBV4-2	11	TRBJ2-5	-	-	TGTGCCAGCAGCCAAGGTCCAGGGAAGTACTTC	CASSQGPGKYF
TRBV19	11	TRBJ2-1	-	-	TGTGCCAGTAGTATTTTGGGTGAGCAGTTCTTC	CASSILGEQFF
TRBV13	13	TRBJ2-5	-	-	TGTGCCAGCAGCCACGCCCCACAAGAGACCCAGTACTTC	CASSHAPQETQYF
TRBV12-2	19	TRBJ1-5	-	-	-	CASRLSSPVGGGSNQPQHF
TRBV27	17	TRBJ2-3	-	TRBD2	TGTGCCAGCAGTTTATTCGTTTACGGCGGGAGGACAGATACGCAGTATTTT	CASSLFVYGGRTDTQYF
TRBV5-1	15	TRBJ2-7	few	TRBD2	TGCGCCAGCAGCTTGGCCGGCGGGGGAAACTACGAGCAGTACTTC	CASSLAGGGNYEQYF
TRBV28	16	TRBJ1-5	once	TRBD1	TGTGCCAGCAGTTTAAGTACAGGGGGCGGCAATCAGCCCCAGCATTTT	CASSLSTGGGNQPQHF
TRBV6-4	15	TRBJ2-2	few	-	TGTGCCAGCAGTGTTGAGGTCTCGAACACCGGGGAGCTGTTTTTT	CASSVEVSNTGELFF
TRBV6-6	15	TRBJ2-1	-	TRBD1	TGTGCCAGCAGTCCAACCAGGGGGTCCTACAATGAGCAGTTCTTC	CASSPTRGSYNEQFF
TRBV7-9	13	TRBJ2-3	-	-	TGTGCCAGCAGCCCCGGGGGAACAGATACGCAGTATTTT	CASSPGGTDTQYF
TRBV7-6	13	TRBJ1-1	-	-	TGTGCCAGCAGCTTTGCGGTGGCAACTGAAGCTTTCTTT	CASSFAVATEAFF
TRBV19	13	TRBJ1-2	few	-	TGTGCCAGTAGTATAGTCCCCAGGGTTGGCTACACCTTC	CASSIVPRVGYTF
TRBV5-1	16	TRBJ2-1	-	-	TGCGCCAGCAGCTTGCCGAGGGAGTCGGTTTACAATGAGCAGTTCTTC	CASSLPRESVYNEQFF
TRBV18	14	TRBJ1-5	few	-	TGTGCCAGCTCACCAGGCAGTGTCAATCAGCCCCAGCATTTT	CASSPGSVNQPQHF
TRBV6-1	12	TRBJ2-3	-	-	TGTGCCAGCACCGAGGACACAGATACGCAGTATTTT	CASTEDTDTQYF
TRBV29-1	13	TRBJ2-7	few	-	TGCAGCGTTGAAGATGCCCCAGGGAGTGGGCAGTACTTC	CSVEDAPGSGQYF
TRBV7-9	16	TRBJ2-5	-	TRBD2	TGTGCCAGCAGCCCTACGGGGGGGGAGAACCAAGAGACCCAGTACTTC	CASSPTGGENQETQYF
TRBV19	14	TRBJ1-5	-	TRBD1	TGTGCCAGTAGCCCGGGACAGGGGTTGAAGCCCCAGCATTTT	CASSPGQGLKPQHF
TRBV9	15	TRBJ2-7	once	-	TGTGCCAGCAGCGTAGGAGGGTCCCACTCCTACGAGCAGTACTTC	CASSVGGSHSYEQYF
TRBV14	17	TRBJ1-1	once	TRBD1	TGTGCCAGCAGCCAAGATTTCGGGACAGGGACGAACACTGAAGCTTTCTTT	CASSQDFGTGTNTEAFF
TRBV5-1	16	TRBJ2-2	-	-	TGCGCCAGCAGCTTGGATTACCCCCCGAACACCGGGGAGCTGTTTTTT	CASSLDYPPNTGELFF
TRBV27	13	TRBJ2-7	-	-	TGTGCCAGCAGTCCTACGGGATCCTACGAGCAGTACTTC	CASSPTGSYEQYF
TRBV5-6	17	TRBJ2-7	-	-	TGTGCCAGCAGCTTGGAGGGGGACCCGGACCCAGCTTACGAGCAGTACTTC	CASSLEGDPDPAYEQYF